These T cell receptor beta chains were read from a single sample in a study of regulatory T cells in long-lasting Graves disease. TCRdb reanalysed the multiplex PCR reads using MiXCR and keeps one entry per CDR3 protein. The data hold 350,000 to 450,000 distinct CDR3 sequences, with about 10% observed a single time. The sample also formed part of further work on T cells in Graves' hyperthyroidism and ophthalmopathy.

The sequencing here drew on peripheral blood mononuclear cells (PBMCs), taken at new diagnosis, from a patient treated with antithyroid drugs. All receptors derive from a woman aged 18-30 years with Graves disease. CDR3s include the opening cysteine and the closing phenylalanine or tryptophan. D genes are given only for firm matches. Clone size appears in some rows only: once, few, many, or a class for an expanded clone.

v_call	d_call	clone_size	j_call	cdr3_aa	cdr3_nt
TRBV3-1	-	many	TRBJ2-1	CASSQLGYEQFF	TGTGCCAGCAGCCAACTTGGGTACGAGCAGTTCTTC
TRBV6-5	-	many	TRBJ1-2	CASSYSRAPVKGYGYTF	TGTGCCAGCAGTTACTCGCGAGCTCCAGTCAAGGGCTATGGCTACACCTTC
TRBV13	-	many	TRBJ1-2	CATRGRDQGYTF	TGTGCCACAAGAGGAAGAGACCAAGGCTACACCTTC
TRBV4-2	TRBD1	few	TRBJ2-1	CASSQVVTGYYQGQFF	TGTGCCAGCAGCCAAGTCGTGACAGGGTACTATCAAGGGCAGTTCTTC
TRBV7-2	-	many	TRBJ2-2	CASSLGRVEAELFF	TGTGCCAGCAGCTTAGGCAGGGTTGAGGCGGAGCTGTTTTTT
TRBV7-9	-	-	TRBJ2-7	CASSLDHLGGRVSYEQYF	TGTGCCAGCAGCTTAGATCACCTTGGCGGACGGGTCTCCTACGAGCAGTACTTC
TRBV20-1	-	few	TRBJ2-5	CSARDMGDDWETQYF	TGCAGTGCTAGAGATATGGGGGACGACTGGGAGACCCAGTACTTC
TRBV9	-	-	TRBJ1-2	CASSDRFYGYTF	TGTGCCAGCAGCGACCGCTTTTATGGCTACACCTTC
TRBV3-1	-	many	TRBJ1-5	CASSLQGPPSNQPQHF	TGTGCCAGCAGCCTCCAAGGGCCGCCGAGCAATCAGCCCCAGCATTTT
TRBV7-9	-	-	TRBJ2-1	CSAGFGEQFF	TGCTCTGCGGGGTTTGGTGAGCAGTTCTTC
TRBV7-6	-	many	TRBJ1-4	CASSPRVFNEKLFF	TGTGCCAGCAGCCCCCGGGTGTTTAATGAAAAACTGTTTTTT
TRBV4-1	-	many	TRBJ1-1	CASSQSGTEAFF	TGCGCCAGCAGCCAATCCGGGACTGAAGCTTTCTTT
TRBV11-2	-	many	TRBJ1-1	CASSLKTVNTEAFF	TGTGCCAGCAGCTTAAAGACAGTGAACACTGAAGCTTTCTTT
TRBV30	-	-	TRBJ2-1	CASTDYNEQFF	TGTGCCTCGACAGACTACAATGAGCAGTTCTTC
TRBV5-6	-	-	TRBJ2-1	CASSFYNGGQGEQFF	TGTGCCAGCAGCTTTTATAACGGGGGGCAGGGCGAGCAGTTCTTC
TRBV9	-	few	TRBJ1-1	CASSEVQGMNTEAFF	TGTGCCAGCAGCGAGGTACAGGGTATGAACACTGAAGCTTTCTTT
TRBV11-2	-	many	TRBJ2-5	CASSRYGGPVEVGTQYF	TGTGCCAGCAGCCGATACGGAGGACCGGTCGAAGTTGGGACCCAGTACTTC